This T cell receptor beta chain was captured by sequencing in a study of monozygotic twins with inflammatory bowel disease. The CDR3 extends over 14 amino acids. The germline CDR1 and CDR2 sequences are MNHEY and SVGEGT. Findings and caveats of the study: Subtypes among T cells remained indistinguishable.

Comments on this clonotype: Its antigen is as yet unknown.

The UMIs contained a 6-nucleotide sample barcode. They were added by template switching during cDNA synthesis. TCRalpha along with TCRbeta cDNA was subjected to two nested PCRs lasting roughly 17 and 9 cycles. TCRdb re-analyzed the 5' RACE reads; it lists each CDR3 protein once, without DNA. This table holds roughly 100,000 distinct CDR3 sequences. Sequencing used blood. The TCR originated in a human donor with ulcerative colitis or Crohn's disease, or a healthy co-twin of an affected twin (not recorded which). The chain combines TRBV6-2 or TRBV6-3 with TRBJ2-1; TCRdb lists TRBD2, though no DNA is available to test this call. CDR3 residues: CASSSTGVYNEQFF.